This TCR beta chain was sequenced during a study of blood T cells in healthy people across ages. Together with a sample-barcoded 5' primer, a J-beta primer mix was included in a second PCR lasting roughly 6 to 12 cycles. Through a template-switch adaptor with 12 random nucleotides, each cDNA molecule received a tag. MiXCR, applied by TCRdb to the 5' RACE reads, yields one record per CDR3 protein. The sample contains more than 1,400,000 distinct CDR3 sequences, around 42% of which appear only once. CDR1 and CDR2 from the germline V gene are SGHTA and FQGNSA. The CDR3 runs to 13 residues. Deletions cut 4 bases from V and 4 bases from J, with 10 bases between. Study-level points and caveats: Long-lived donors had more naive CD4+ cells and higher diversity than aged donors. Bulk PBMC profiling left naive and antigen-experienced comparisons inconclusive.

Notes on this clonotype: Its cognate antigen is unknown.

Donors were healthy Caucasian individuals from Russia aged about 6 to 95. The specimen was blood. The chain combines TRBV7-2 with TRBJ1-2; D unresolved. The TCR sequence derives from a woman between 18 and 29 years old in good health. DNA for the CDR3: TGTGCCAGCAGCTCGAGAAACTTCTATGGCTACACCTTC. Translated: CASSSRNFYGYTF.